One and the same sample provided the 9 T cell receptor beta chains below, sequenced in a study of human T cells and chemical hapten exposure. The time point was: pre-sensitization, week 0. Stated treatment: therapeutic diphenylcyclopropenone sensitization with weekly scalp DPC. TCRdb itself ran the RACE reads through MiXCR, one entry per CDR3 protein. Seen here are 200,000 to 300,000 distinct CDR3 sequences, over 8% observed once, and the top ten hold about 2.5%. Here the sequenced sample was whole blood, taken in connection with sensitization to the hapten diphenylcyclopropenone (DPC). The receptors were gathered from a woman aged 35 to 49 with alopecia areata. Some clones in this sample may be carry-over from other donors' samples.

CDR3 sequence (DNA): TGTGCCAGCAGTCTTCGTGTACTAGCCTCTCAAGAGACCCAGTACTTC. Protein: CASSLRVLASQETQYF. V gene TRBV6-1 combines with J gene TRBJ2-5, with D perhaps matching TRBD2 (6 bases). V was clipped by 5 bases and J by 2 bases, with 18 bases between them. From germline, CDR1 is MNHNS and CDR2 SASEGT. CDR3 size: 16 residues.

This clonotype was seen ten or more times. The chain recombines TRBV5-6 with TRBJ1-5, with unresolved D. Germline V lookup: CDR1 SGHDT, CDR2 YYEEEE. The CDR3 spans 15 residues. V lost 4 bases, J lost 2 bases, and 13 bases lay in between. The CDR3 is CASSLAGRGNQPQHF. The CDR3 coding sequence is TGTGCCAGCAGCCTGGCTGGGCGGGGCAATCAGCCCCAGCATTTT.

In its sample, this clonotype was seen a few times. V and J are TRBV6-5 and TRBJ2-3; TRBD2 aligns across 9 bases. In germline, CDR1 is MNHEY, CDR2 SVGAGI. The CDR3 extends over 15 amino acids. Germline trimming cut 7 bases from V and 2 bases from J; bases unmatched to any gene: 7. CDR3 nucleotides: TGTGCCAGCACAGGCGGGAGGGCCGCCACAGATACGCAGTATTTT. Protein: CASTGGRAATDTQYF.

This clonotype was recorded a few times. This chain uses TRBV10-3 with TRBJ2-3, with no clear D. V lost 5 bases, J lost 6 bases, and 12 bases lay in between. Germline CDR1 reads ENHRY; CDR2 reads SYGVKD. CDR3 length equals 13 residues. The CDR3 bases are TGTGCCATCAGTTGGGCAGATCTCGATACGCAGTATTTT. It yields the protein CAISWADLDTQYF.

This clonotype showed up many times. The chain is built from TRBV9 and TRBJ2-1, with D tentatively TRBD1 or TRBD2 (5 bases each). Trimming took off 0 bases at V and 4 bases at J, with 11 bases between the two ends. The length of the CDR3 is 15 residues. The germline V gene has CDR1 SGDLS and CDR2 YYNGEE. The CDR3 loop reads CASSVAGPPYNEQFF. CDR3 sequence (DNA): TGTGCCAGCAGCGTAGCGGGACCCCCTTACAATGAGCAGTTCTTC.

The chain has TRBV20-1 and TRBJ2-7; D is undetermined. This CDR3 spans 12 amino acids. Trimming removed 6 bases from V and 0 bases from J, with 9 bases in between. Per the germline V gene, CDR1 is DFQATT and CDR2 is SNEGSKA (reference sequence). CDR3 DNA sequence: TGCAGTGCGCGTCCGCTCTCCTACGAGCAGTACTTC. Translated, it gives CSARPLSYEQYF.

This clonotype has more than one count but fewer than ten. The chain links TRBV20-1 to TRBJ2-2; D unresolved. The V gene lost 3 bases and the J gene lost 4 bases, with 3 bases spanning the gap. CDR1 is DFQATT and CDR2 is SNEGSKA in the germline V gene (reference sequence). The CDR3 is made up of 11 amino acids. This chain's CDR3 is CSARSTGELFF. CDR3 nucleotides: TGCAGTGCTAGGAGCACCGGGGAGCTGTTTTTT.

The chain couples TRBV27 to TRBJ1-2; 7 bases are shared with TRBD1. V lost 9 bases to trimming and J lost 5 bases; unmatched junction nucleotides: 15. The CDR3 extends over 15 amino acids. Germline V gene sequence: CDR1 MNHEY, CDR2 SMNVEV (reference sequence). The CDR3 is CASRDSLSPQYGYTF. CDR3 in DNA: TGTGCCAGTCGGGACAGCTTATCACCCCAATATGGCTACACCTTC.

This clonotype showed up many times. The CDR3 nucleotides are TGTGCCAGCATCGAGGGAGGGGTAATGACCTACGAGCAGTACTTC. Translated, it gives CASIEGGVMTYEQYF. This chain links TRBV28 with TRBJ2-7; TRBD2 aligns across 7 bases. Trimming took 7 bases from V and 2 from J; bases not matched to a gene: 11. The germline gives CDR1 MDHEN, CDR2 SYDVKM. The CDR3 has 15 residues. The full variable domain, its missing parts supplied by reference TRBV28 and TRBJ2-7, is DVKVTQSSRYLVKRTGEKVFLECVQDMDHENMFWYRQDPGLGLRLIYFSYDVKMKEKGDIPEGYSVSREKKERFSLILESASTNQTSMYLCASIEGGVMTYEQYFGPGTRLTVT.